This TCR beta chain stems from a study of vaccination effects on CD4 cells after COVID-19. After expansion with viral peptide pools in the ViraFEST assay, antigen-specific CD4+ T cells were sequenced. Subsequent to ten to eleven days of culture, CD4+ T cells were isolated. Each participant received a vaccine that was either BNT162b2 or mRNA-1273, given as two doses. IL-2 at about 9.7 IU/ml and peptides at 9.5 to 10 ug/ml were added to cultured PBMC, more than 1.5 million per well. V was trimmed by 0 bases and J by 5 bases, leaving 13 bases between them. There are 15 residues in the CDR3. Germline assignment: CDR1 LGHDT and CDR2 YNNKEL (reference sequence). Remarks on this clone: The antigen is unknown.

Repertoires were generated with immunoSEQ multiplex PCR, while TCRdb's copy carries only in-frame clones and drops some. Among tens of thousands of clones listed, about four fifths were seen once. The sequences come from CD4+ T cells from PBMCs cultured with HCoV-NL63 spike peptides, collected after COVID-19 vaccination. V is TRBV3-1 (or the pseudogene TRBV3-2) and J is TRBJ1-2; D is unresolved. The clonotype comes from a human donor who received a COVID-19 vaccine. Some clones in this sample may be carry-over from other donors' samples. This CDR3 reads CASSQDFWRLYGYTF. CDR3 in DNA: TGTGCCAGCAGCCAAGATTTCTGGCGGCTTTATGGCTACACCTTC.